This T cell receptor (beta chain) was identified during a study of cytomegalovirus exposure and HLA in healthy donors. Measured with immunoSEQ multiplex PCR; TCRdb has only the in-frame clones, and not every one. The data contain tens of thousands of clones, around 94% of them singletons. The receptor's source is a woman aged 18-29 years in good health and CMV-seronegative. Sequenced: PBMCs.

The DNA of the CDR3 is TGTGCCCTACAGGGGACCTATGGCTACACCTTC. This gives the protein CALQGTYGYTF. The chain uses TRBV28 and TRBJ1-2; 7 bases line up with TRBD1. The length of the CDR3 is 11 residues. Per the germline V gene, CDR1 is MDHEN and CDR2 is SYDVKM. V trimming: 11 bases; J trimming: 4 bases; junction bases outside the gene matches: 4.